Listed below are T cell receptor beta chains from one sample, sequenced in a study of blood T cell repertoires in COVID-19. The repertoire was sequenced with immunoSEQ multiplex PCR; TCRdb's copy has only in-frame clones and lacks some. The table lists 650,000 to 800,000 clones, around 90% of them singletons. The specimen was peripheral blood. The receptors here all came from a young woman with acute or convalescent COVID-19. CDR3s include the opening cysteine and the closing phenylalanine or tryptophan. The order of the fields is J gene, clone size, D gene, V gene, CDR3 DNA, CDR3 protein. The D gene is left open where the match is weak. Clone size, where shown, is once, few, many, or a class for clones that have expanded.

j_call: TRBJ2-2; clone_size: -; d_call: -; v_call: TRBV7-9; cdr3_nt: TGTGCCAGCACCCGAAAACTAGCGAACACCGGGGAGCTGTTTTTT; cdr3_aa: CASTRKLANTGELFF
j_call: TRBJ2-7; clone_size: -; d_call: TRBD1; v_call: TRBV4-1; cdr3_nt: TGCGCCAGCAGCCAACCGGGACAGGGGGACGAGCAGTACTTC; cdr3_aa: CASSQPGQGDEQYF
j_call: TRBJ2-1; clone_size: -; d_call: TRBD1; v_call: TRBV19; cdr3_nt: TGTGCCAGTAGTATAGCCCCTTGGCGGGACAGGGACTACAATGAGCAGTTCTTC; cdr3_aa: CASSIAPWRDRDYNEQFF
j_call: TRBJ1-4; clone_size: once; d_call: TRBD1; v_call: TRBV7-8; cdr3_nt: TGTGCCAGCAGCTTAACCAGGGGGACTAATGAAAAACTGTTTTTT; cdr3_aa: CASSLTRGTNEKLFF
j_call: TRBJ2-7; clone_size: -; d_call: TRBD1; v_call: TRBV5-1; cdr3_nt: TGCGCCAGCAGCTTGGTGACAGGGAGTAACGAGCAGTACTTC; cdr3_aa: CASSLVTGSNEQYF
j_call: TRBJ1-2; clone_size: few; d_call: -; v_call: TRBV4-3; cdr3_nt: TGCGCCAGCAGCCAAGGCCGACAGCTCTATGGCTACACCTTC; cdr3_aa: CASSQGRQLYGYTF
j_call: TRBJ1-1; clone_size: -; d_call: -; v_call: TRBV2; cdr3_nt: TGTGCCAGCAGTCCAGGGGTGGTGAACACTGAAGCTTTCTTT; cdr3_aa: CASSPGVVNTEAFF
j_call: TRBJ2-7; clone_size: -; d_call: TRBD1; v_call: TRBV30; cdr3_nt: TGTGCCTGGAGGGGTGGGACAGCCCCCTCCTACGAGCAGTACTTC; cdr3_aa: CAWRGGTAPSYEQYF
j_call: TRBJ1-3; clone_size: once; d_call: TRBD1; v_call: TRBV5-5; cdr3_nt: TGTGCCAGCAGCTTACTTACGTACGGTTCGGGACAGGGTCGAGGGTACACCATATATTTT; cdr3_aa: CASSLLTYGSGQGRGYTIYF
j_call: TRBJ1-4; clone_size: -; d_call: -; v_call: TRBV6-1; cdr3_nt: TGTGCCAGCAGTGAACGGCGGAATGAAAAACTGTTTTTT; cdr3_aa: CASSERRNEKLFF
j_call: TRBJ2-5; clone_size: -; d_call: TRBD1; v_call: TRBV7-9; cdr3_nt: TGTGCCAGCAGCTTTCCACGGGACAGCGTACAAGAGACCCAGTACTTC; cdr3_aa: CASSFPRDSVQETQYF
j_call: TRBJ2-5; clone_size: -; d_call: TRBD1; v_call: TRBV19; cdr3_nt: TGTGCCAGTAGGCTGACAGGGGAAGAGACCCAGTACTTC; cdr3_aa: CASRLTGEETQYF
j_call: TRBJ2-3; clone_size: -; d_call: TRBD2; v_call: TRBV4-2; cdr3_nt: TGTGCCAGCAGCCCAGGCAGCGGGGGGAGCACAGATACGCAGTATTTT; cdr3_aa: CASSPGSGGSTDTQYF
j_call: TRBJ2-2; clone_size: -; d_call: -; v_call: TRBV5-6; cdr3_nt: TGTGCCAGCAGCTTGTTGGCAGGGACCGGGGAGCTGTTTTTT; cdr3_aa: CASSLLAGTGELFF
j_call: TRBJ2-7; clone_size: -; d_call: TRBD1; v_call: TRBV2; cdr3_nt: TGTGCCAGCAGTGTGGACAGGGAGGAGTACTTC; cdr3_aa: CASSVDREEYF
j_call: TRBJ1-1; clone_size: -; d_call: TRBD1; v_call: TRBV19; cdr3_nt: TGTGCCAGTAGTGTTAGGGGGCTGGGGAACACTGAAGCTTTCTTT; cdr3_aa: CASSVRGLGNTEAFF